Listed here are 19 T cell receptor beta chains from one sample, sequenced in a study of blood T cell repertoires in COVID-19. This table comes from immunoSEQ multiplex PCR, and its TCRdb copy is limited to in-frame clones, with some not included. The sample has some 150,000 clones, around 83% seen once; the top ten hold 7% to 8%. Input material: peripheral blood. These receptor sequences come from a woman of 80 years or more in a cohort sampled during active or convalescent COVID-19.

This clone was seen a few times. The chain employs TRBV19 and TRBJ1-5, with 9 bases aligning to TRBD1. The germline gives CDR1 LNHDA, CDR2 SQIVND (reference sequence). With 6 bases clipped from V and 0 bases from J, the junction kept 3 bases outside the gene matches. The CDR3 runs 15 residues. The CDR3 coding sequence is TGTGCCAGTAGGACGACAGGGGGTAGCAATCAGCCCCAGCATTTT. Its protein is CASRTTGGSNQPQHF.

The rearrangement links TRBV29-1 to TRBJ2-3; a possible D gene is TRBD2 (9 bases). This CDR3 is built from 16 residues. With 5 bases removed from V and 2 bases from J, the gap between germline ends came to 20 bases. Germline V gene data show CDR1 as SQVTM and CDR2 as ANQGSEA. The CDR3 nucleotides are TGCAGCGTTAGCGGGGGGACAGGCAAGTTCACAGATACGCAGTATTTT. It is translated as CSVSGGTGKFTDTQYF.

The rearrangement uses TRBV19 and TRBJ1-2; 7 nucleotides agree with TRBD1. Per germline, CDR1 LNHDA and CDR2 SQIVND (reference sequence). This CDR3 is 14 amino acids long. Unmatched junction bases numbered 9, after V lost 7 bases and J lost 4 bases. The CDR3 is CASTPDRDSYGYTF. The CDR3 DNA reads TGTGCCAGTACCCCAGACCGGGACAGCTATGGCTACACCTTC.

This chain's CDR3 is CASSLDLAVSNEKLFF. The CDR3 coding sequence is TGTGCCAGCAGCTTAGATTTAGCAGTGTCCAATGAAAAACTGTTTTTT. The V gene is TRBV11-2, the J gene TRBJ1-4, with D unresolved. Germline V gene data show CDR1 as SGHAT and CDR2 as FQNNGV. V lost 0 bases to trimming and J lost 5 bases, with 13 bases between them. The CDR3 is made up of 16 amino acids.

The CDR3 sequence is CAAGQYQPQHF. CDR3 DNA sequence: TGTGCCGCTGGACAGTATCAGCCCCAGCATTTT. The gene calls are TRBV19 and TRBJ1-5; possible D gene TRBD1, 6 bases. This CDR3 contains 11 residues. The ends were cut back, 11 bases at V and 5 bases at J, with 10 bases in the middle. The germline V gene has CDR1 LNHDA and CDR2 SQIVND (reference sequence).

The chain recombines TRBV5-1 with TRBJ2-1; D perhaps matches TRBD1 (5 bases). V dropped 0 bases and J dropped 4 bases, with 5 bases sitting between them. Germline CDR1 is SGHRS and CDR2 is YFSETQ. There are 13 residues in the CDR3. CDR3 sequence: CASSLGQYNEQFF. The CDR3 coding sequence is TGCGCCAGCAGCTTGGGACAGTACAATGAGCAGTTCTTC.

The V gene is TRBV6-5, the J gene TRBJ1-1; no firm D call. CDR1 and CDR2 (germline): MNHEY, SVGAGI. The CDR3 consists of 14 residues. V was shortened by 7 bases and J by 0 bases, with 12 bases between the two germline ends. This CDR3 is CASTSKAMNTEAFF. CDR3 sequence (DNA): TGTGCCAGCACGAGTAAAGCTATGAACACTGAAGCTTTCTTT.

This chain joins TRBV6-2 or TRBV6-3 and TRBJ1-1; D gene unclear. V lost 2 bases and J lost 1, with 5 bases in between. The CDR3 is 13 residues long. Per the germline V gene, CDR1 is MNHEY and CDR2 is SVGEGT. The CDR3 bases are TGTGCCAGCAGTTACCAGGAGAACACTGAAGCTTTCTTT. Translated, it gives CASSYQENTEAFF.

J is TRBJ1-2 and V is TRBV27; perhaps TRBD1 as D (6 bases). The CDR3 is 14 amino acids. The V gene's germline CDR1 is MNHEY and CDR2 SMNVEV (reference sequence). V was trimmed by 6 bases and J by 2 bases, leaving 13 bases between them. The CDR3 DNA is TGTGCCAGCAGGTTACAGGGAGGGAACTATGGCTACACCTTC. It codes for CASRLQGGNYGYTF.

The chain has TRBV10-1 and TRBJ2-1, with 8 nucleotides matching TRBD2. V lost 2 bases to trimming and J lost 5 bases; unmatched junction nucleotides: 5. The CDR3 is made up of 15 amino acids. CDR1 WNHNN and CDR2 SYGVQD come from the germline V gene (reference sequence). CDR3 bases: TGCGCCAGCAGTGAGGGGTTAGCGGGAAACAATGAGCAGTTCTTC. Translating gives CASSEGLAGNNEQFF.

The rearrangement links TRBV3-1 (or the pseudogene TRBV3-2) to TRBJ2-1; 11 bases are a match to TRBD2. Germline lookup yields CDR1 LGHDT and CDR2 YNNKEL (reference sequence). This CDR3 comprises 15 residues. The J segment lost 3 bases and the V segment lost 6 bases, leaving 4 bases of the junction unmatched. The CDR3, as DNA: TGTGCCAGCAGTCTTAGCGGGGGGGTCTACAATGAGCAGTTCTTC. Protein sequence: CASSLSGGVYNEQFF.

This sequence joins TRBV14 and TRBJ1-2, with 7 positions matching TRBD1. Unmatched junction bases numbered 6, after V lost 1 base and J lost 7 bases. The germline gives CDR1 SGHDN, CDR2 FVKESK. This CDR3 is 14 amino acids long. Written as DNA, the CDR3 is TGTGCCAGCAGCCAAGTACGACAGGGCGGTGGCTACACCTTC. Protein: CASSQVRQGGGYTF.

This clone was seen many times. The CDR3 DNA reads as TGTGCCAGCAGCAACCCCGGCGGAGGGTTCTATGGCTACACCTTC. Residues: CASSNPGGGFYGYTF. This chain joins TRBV7-6 and TRBJ1-2; D unresolved. With 5 bases removed from V and 4 bases from J, the gap between germline ends came to 17 bases. Per germline, CDR1 SGHVS and CDR2 FNYEAQ. The CDR3 has 15 residues.

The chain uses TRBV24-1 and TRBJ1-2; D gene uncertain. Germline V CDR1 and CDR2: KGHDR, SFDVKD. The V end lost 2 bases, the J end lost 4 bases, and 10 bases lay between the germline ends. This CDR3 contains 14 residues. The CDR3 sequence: CATSDSGLVYGYTF. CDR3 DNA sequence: TGTGCCACCAGTGATTCAGGACTGGTCTATGGCTACACCTTC.

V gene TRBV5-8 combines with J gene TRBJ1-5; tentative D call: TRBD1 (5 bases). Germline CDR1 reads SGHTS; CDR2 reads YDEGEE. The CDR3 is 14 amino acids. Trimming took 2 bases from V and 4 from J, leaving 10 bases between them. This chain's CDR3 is CASSFKTVNQPQHF. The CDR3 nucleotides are TGTGCCAGCAGCTTCAAGACAGTGAATCAGCCCCAGCATTTT.

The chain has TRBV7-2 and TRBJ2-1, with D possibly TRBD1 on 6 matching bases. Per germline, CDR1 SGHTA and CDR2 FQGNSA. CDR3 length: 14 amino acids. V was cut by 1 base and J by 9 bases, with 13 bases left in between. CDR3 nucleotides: TGTGCCAGCAGCTTAGACAGGGTAAGGGGTGAGCAGTTCTTC. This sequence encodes CASSLDRVRGEQFF.

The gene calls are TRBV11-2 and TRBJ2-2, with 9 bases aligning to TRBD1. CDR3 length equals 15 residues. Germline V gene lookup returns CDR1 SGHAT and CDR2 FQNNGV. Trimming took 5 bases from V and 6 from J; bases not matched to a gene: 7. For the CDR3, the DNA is TGTGCCAGCAGCATAACAGGGGGCGCTGCCGGGGAGCTGTTTTTT. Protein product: CASSITGGAAGELFF.

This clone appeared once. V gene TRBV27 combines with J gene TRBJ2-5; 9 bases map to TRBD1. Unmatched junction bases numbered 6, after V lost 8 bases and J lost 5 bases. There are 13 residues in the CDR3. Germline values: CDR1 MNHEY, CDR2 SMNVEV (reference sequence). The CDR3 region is CASRRDRAETQYF. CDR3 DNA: TGTGCCAGCCGCCGGGACAGGGCTGAGACCCAGTACTTC.

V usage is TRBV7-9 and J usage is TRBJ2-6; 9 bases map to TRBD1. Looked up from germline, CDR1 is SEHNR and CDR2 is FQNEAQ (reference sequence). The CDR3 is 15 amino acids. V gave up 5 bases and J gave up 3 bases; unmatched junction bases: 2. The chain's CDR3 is CASSHRGLGANVLTF. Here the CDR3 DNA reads TGTGCCAGCAGCCACAGGGGGCTTGGGGCCAACGTCCTGACTTTC.